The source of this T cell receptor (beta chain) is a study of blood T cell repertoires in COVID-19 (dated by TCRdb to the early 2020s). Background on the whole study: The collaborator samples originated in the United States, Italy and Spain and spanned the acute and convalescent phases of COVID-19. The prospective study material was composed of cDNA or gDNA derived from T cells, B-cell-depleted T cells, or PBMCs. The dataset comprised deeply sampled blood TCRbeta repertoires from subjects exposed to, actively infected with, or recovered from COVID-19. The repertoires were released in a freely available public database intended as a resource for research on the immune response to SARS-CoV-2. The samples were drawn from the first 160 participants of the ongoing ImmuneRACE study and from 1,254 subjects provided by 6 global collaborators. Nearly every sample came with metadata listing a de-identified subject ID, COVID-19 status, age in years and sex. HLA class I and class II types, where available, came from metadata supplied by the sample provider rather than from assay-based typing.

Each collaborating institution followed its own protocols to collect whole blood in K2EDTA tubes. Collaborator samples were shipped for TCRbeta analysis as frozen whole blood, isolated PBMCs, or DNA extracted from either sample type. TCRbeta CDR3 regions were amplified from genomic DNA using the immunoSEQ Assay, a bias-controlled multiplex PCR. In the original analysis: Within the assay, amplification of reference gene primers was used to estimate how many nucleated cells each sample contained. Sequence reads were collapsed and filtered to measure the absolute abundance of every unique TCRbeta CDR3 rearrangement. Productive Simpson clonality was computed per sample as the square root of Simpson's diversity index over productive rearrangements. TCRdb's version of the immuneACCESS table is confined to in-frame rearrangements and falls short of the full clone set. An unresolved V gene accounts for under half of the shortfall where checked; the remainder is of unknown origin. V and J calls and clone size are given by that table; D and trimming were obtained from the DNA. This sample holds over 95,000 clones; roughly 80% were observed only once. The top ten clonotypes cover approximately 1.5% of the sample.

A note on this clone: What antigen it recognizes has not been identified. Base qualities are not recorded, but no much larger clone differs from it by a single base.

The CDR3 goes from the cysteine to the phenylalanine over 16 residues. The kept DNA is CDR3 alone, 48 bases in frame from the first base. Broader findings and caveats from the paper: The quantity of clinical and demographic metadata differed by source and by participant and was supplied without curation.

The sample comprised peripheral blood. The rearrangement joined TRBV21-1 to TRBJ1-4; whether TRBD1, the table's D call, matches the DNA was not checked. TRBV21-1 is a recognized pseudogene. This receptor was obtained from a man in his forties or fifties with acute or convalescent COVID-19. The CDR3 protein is CASRRTEEGSDEKLFF. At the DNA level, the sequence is TGTGCCAGCAGGCGGACAGAAGAGGGATCGGATGAAAAACTGTTTTTT.